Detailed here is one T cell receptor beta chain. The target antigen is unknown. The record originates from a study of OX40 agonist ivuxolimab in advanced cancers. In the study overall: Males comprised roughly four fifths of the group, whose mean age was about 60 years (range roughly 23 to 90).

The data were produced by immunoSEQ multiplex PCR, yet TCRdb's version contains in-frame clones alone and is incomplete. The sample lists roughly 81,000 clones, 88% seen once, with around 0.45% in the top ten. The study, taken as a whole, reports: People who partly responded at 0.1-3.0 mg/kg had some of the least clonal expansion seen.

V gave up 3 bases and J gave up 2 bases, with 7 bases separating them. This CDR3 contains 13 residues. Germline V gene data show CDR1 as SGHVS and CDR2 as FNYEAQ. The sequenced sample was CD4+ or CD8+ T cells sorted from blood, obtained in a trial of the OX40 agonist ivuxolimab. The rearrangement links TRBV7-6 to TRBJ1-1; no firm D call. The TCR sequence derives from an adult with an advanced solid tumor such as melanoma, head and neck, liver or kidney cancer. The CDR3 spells CASSFSRNTEAFF. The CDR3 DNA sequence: TGTGCCAGCAGCTTCTCCAGAAACACTGAAGCTTTCTTT.